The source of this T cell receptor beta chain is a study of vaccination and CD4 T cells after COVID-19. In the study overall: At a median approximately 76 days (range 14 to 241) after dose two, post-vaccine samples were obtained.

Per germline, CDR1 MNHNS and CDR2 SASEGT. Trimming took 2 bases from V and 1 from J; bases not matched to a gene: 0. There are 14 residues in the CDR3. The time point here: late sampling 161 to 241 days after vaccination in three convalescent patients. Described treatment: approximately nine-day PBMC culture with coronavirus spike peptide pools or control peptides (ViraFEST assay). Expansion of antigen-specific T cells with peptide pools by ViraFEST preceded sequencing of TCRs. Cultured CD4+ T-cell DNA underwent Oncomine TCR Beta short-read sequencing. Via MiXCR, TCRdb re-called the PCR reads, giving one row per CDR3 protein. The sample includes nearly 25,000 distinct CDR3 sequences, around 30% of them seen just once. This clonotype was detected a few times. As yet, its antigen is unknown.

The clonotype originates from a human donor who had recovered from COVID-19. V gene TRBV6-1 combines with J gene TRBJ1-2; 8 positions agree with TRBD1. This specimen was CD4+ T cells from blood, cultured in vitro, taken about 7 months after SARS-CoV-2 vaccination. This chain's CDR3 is CASSETGGNYGYTF. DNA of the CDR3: TGTGCCAGCAGTGAAACAGGGGGTAACTATGGCTACACCTTC.